One sample yielded the 11 T cell receptor beta chains listed below, sequenced in a study of blood T cell repertoires in COVID-19. Here immunoSEQ multiplex PCR was the method, and the copy in TCRdb shows in-frame clones only, minus some. Among hundreds of thousands of clones listed, 85% to 90% were seen once. Sequencing was carried out using PBMCs or T cells enriched from blood (not recorded which). These receptor sequences come from a man aged 18 to 29 who had recovered from COVID-19.

This clone was recorded once. This rearrangement joins TRBV12-3 or TRBV12-4 to TRBJ1-2; D is undetermined. With 3 bases removed from V and 5 bases from J, the gap between germline ends came to 4 bases. This CDR3 region has 11 residues. CDR3 residues: CASSFQYGYTF. CDR3 sequence (DNA): TGTGCCAGCAGTTTTCAATATGGCTACACCTTC.

This rearrangement joins TRBV7-8 to TRBJ1-2, with D perhaps TRBD1 (6 bases). This CDR3 region has 13 residues. V lost 6 bases and J 4 bases, leaving 12 bases between the germline ends. Germline V gene data show CDR1 as SGHVS and CDR2 as FQNEAQ. This CDR3 is CASSPGQTYGYTF. The DNA of the CDR3 is TGTGCCAGCAGTCCCGGACAGACCTATGGCTACACCTTC.

The J gene is TRBJ1-5, the V gene TRBV19; D might be TRBD1 (5 bases). With 0 bases removed from V and 4 bases from J, the gap between germline ends came to 16 bases. There are 17 residues in the CDR3. The germline V gene has CDR1 LNHDA and CDR2 SQIVND (reference sequence). The CDR3 nucleotides are TGTGCCAGTAGTATAGAGAAAACCGGGACTGGGAATCAGCCCCAGCATTTT. Encoded protein: CASSIEKTGTGNQPQHF.

This chain links TRBV9 with TRBJ2-2; 7 nucleotides agree with TRBD1. The V gene end was trimmed by 3 bases and the J gene end by 1 base; junction bases not matched to a gene: 15. This CDR3 region has 19 residues. CDR1 and CDR2 (germline): SGDLS, YYNGEE. CDR3 sequence: CASSERQGWGSVNTGELFF. CDR3 nucleotides: TGTGCCAGCAGCGAAAGACAGGGCTGGGGGTCTGTGAACACCGGGGAGCTGTTTTTT. Full variable domain (remainder filled in from reference TRBV9 and TRBJ2-2): DSGVTQTPKHLITATGQRVTLRCSPRSGDLSVYWYQQSLDQGLQFLIQYYNGEERAKGNILERFSAQQFPDLHSELNLSSLELGDSALYFCASSERQGWGSVNTGELFFGEGSRLTVL.

The chain employs TRBV15 and TRBJ2-7, with D possibly TRBD1 on 6 matching bases. Trimming removed 0 bases at V and 0 bases at J, with 6 bases between. In germline, CDR1 is LNHNV, CDR2 YYDKDF (reference sequence). The CDR3 is 14 residues long. CDR3 in amino acids: CATSREGGSYEQYF. In DNA form, the CDR3 reads TGTGCCACCAGCAGAGAAGGGGGCTCCTACGAGCAGTACTTC.

This rearrangement joins TRBV28 to TRBJ1-1, with TRBD1 matching over 7 bases. The CDR3 covers 22 residues. Germline assignment: CDR1 MDHEN and CDR2 SYDVKM. V dropped 6 bases and J dropped 3; count of bases not matched to a gene: 31. The CDR3 here is CASSLDHLYLRGRRGRDTEAFF. CDR3 nucleotide sequence: TGTGCCAGCAGCCTCGACCATTTATATTTAAGGGGGCGCCGAGGTAGAGACACTGAAGCTTTCTTT.

This chain connects TRBV3-1 (or the pseudogene TRBV3-2) to TRBJ2-2; tentative D call: TRBD1 (5 bases). Trimming stripped 1 base from V and 6 bases from J, with 12 bases between. The CDR3 totals 15 residues. Per germline, CDR1 LGHDT and CDR2 YNNKEL (reference sequence). The CDR3 DNA follows: TGTGCCAGCAGCCAAGTAATGGGGCAGGCCGGGGAGCTGTTTTTT. Amino acid sequence: CASSQVMGQAGELFF.

V gene TRBV28 combines with J gene TRBJ1-1, with 10 bases aligning to TRBD1. The germline CDR1 and CDR2 sequences are MDHEN and SYDVKM. The CDR3 spans 14 residues. The trim removed 5 bases at V and 4 bases at J, leaving 4 bases unmatched. CDR3 nucleotides: TGTGCCAGCAGTCCCTGGACAGGGGGCACTGAAGCTTTCTTT. Protein product: CASSPWTGGTEAFF.

The chain recombines TRBV5-1 with TRBJ1-4; 8 bases line up with TRBD1. The ends lost 4 bases at V and 7 bases at J; junction bases unmatched: 9. Germline-derived CDR1 and CDR2 are SGHRS and YFSETQ. CDR3 length: 15 amino acids. In nucleotides, the CDR3 is TGCGCCAGCAGCCCGGACAGGGTAGTTGGTGAAAAACTGTTTTTT. Its protein product is CASSPDRVVGEKLFF.

The V call is TRBV9, the J call TRBJ2-5; 7 bases are a match to TRBD2. CDR3 length: 18 residues. The V segment lost 0 bases and the J segment 1 base; nucleotides outside the gene matches: 12. Germline loops: CDR1 SGDLS, CDR2 YYNGEE. The chain's CDR3 is CASSVATTVSGVQETQYF. In nucleotides, the CDR3 is TGTGCCAGCAGCGTAGCTACCACAGTGAGCGGGGTCCAAGAGACCCAGTACTTC.

The chain is built from TRBV5-5 and TRBJ2-5, with D perhaps matching TRBD1 (6 bases). V was cut by 2 bases and J by 1 base, with 9 bases left in between. The length of the CDR3 is 14 residues. Germline loops: CDR1 SGHKS, CDR2 YYEKEE (reference sequence). The CDR3 DNA is TGTGCCAGCAGCTTTGGACAGAGCCAAGAGACCCAGTACTTC. It specifies CASSFGQSQETQYF.